This TCR beta chain was captured in a study of blood T cell repertoires in COVID-19. Study details: From the United States, Italy and Spain came samples of acute and convalescent COVID-19. T cells, B-cell-depleted T cells, or PBMCs provided the cDNA or gDNA that served as material.

Method: immunoSEQ multiplex PCR; TCRdb's copy keeps in-frame clones and lacks some. Of over 85,000 clones listed, 88% are singletons. The CDR3 is 18 residues long. Looked up from germline, CDR1 is LNHNV and CDR2 is YYDKDF (reference sequence). The V end was cut by 0 bases, the J end by 7 bases, with 22 bases between. Sequenced input: peripheral blood. The sequence was collected from a woman in her 70s with acute or convalescent COVID-19. The chain is built from TRBV15 and TRBJ2-1, with D possibly TRBD2 on 6 matching bases. The CDR3 DNA is TGTGCCACCAGCAGAGACCAGACTCTCGGGAGTGTCGTTAATGAGCAGTTCTTC. It specifies CATSRDQTLGSVVNEQFF.